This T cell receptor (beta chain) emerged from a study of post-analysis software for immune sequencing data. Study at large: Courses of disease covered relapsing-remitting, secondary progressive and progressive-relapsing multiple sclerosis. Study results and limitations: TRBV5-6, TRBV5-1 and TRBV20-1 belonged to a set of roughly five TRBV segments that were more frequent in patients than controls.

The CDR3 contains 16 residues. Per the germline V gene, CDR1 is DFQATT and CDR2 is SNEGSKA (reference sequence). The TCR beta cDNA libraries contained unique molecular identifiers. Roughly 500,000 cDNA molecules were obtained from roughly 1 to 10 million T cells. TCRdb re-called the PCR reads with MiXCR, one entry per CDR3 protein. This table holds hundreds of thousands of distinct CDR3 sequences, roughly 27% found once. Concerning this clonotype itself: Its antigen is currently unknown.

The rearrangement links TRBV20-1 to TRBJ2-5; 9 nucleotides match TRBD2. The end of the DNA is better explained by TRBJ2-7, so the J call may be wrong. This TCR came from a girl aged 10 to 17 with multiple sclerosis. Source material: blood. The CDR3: CSAPDSGSGSSYEQYF. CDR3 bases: TGCAGTGCCCCCGATAGCGGGAGCGGGTCCTCCTACGAGCAGTACTTC.